This TCR beta chain appears in the sequencing data of a study of blood T cell repertoires in COVID-19. As for the study in general: Acute-phase and convalescent COVID-19 samples originated in the United States, Italy and Spain. Sources were T cells, B-cell-depleted T cells, or PBMCs; the material itself was cDNA or gDNA.

Germline loops: CDR1 GTSNPN, CDR2 SVGIG (reference sequence). Trimming took 3 bases from V and 0 from J, leaving 17 bases between them. The CDR3 extends over 16 amino acids. Methods used by the authors: The assay estimated nucleated cells by amplifying reference gene primers. Here immunoSEQ multiplex PCR was the method, and the copy in TCRdb shows in-frame clones only, minus some. V and J calls and clone size are as listed in that table; D and trimming were resolved from the DNA. The sample yields about 54,000 clones, 75% to 85% seen once. This sequence joins TRBV30 and TRBJ1-1; possibly TRBD1 for D (6 bases). Sequencing was carried out using peripheral blood. The origin of this receptor is an older woman with acute or convalescent COVID-19. The CDR3 DNA reads TGTGCCTGGAGCAGGGGTTTGGCCCCGATGAACACTGAAGCTTTCTTT. It codes for CAWSRGLAPMNTEAFF.